One sample yielded the 31 T cell receptor beta chains listed below, sequenced in a study of blood T cell repertoires in COVID-19. Clones were read by immunoSEQ multiplex PCR, and TCRdb kept only the in-frame ones, dropping some. The sample records around 150,000 clones, approximately 83% being singletons. Sequenced material: PBMCs or T cells enriched from blood (not recorded which). All receptors derive from a woman in her sixties or seventies who had recovered from COVID-19.

This chain uses TRBV5-1 with TRBJ1-1, with 7 bases that match TRBD1. CDR1 SGHRS and CDR2 YFSETQ come from the germline V gene. The CDR3 has 14 amino acids. The J segment lost 1 base and the V segment lost 1 base, leaving 1 base of the junction unmatched. CDR3 residues: CASSLTGANTEAFF. In DNA, the CDR3 is TGCGCCAGCAGCTTGACAGGGGCGAACACTGAAGCTTTCTTT.

This chain uses TRBV28 with TRBJ1-2; 9 bases are a match to TRBD1. The CDR3 loop spans 16 amino acids. CDR1 is MDHEN and CDR2 is SYDVKM in the germline V gene. V trimming: 5 bases; J trimming: 5 bases; junction bases outside the gene matches: 12. The CDR3 spells CASSTSNRGRGYGYTF. Here the CDR3 DNA reads TGTGCCAGCAGTACGAGTAACAGGGGGCGGGGGTATGGCTACACCTTC.

This clone was detected a few times. The V call is TRBV11-2, the J call TRBJ2-5; D is unclear. Trimming shortened V by 1 base and J by 7 bases, and 10 bases separated the two germline ends. The CDR3 runs to 13 residues. Germline CDR1 and CDR2: SGHAT and FQNNGV. The CDR3 region is CASSLGQLGTQYF. The CDR3 DNA is TGTGCCAGCAGCTTAGGGCAGCTAGGGACCCAGTACTTC.

The chain employs TRBV5-4 and TRBJ2-2; 10 bases agree with TRBD1. The CDR3 loop spans 13 amino acids. V gave up 9 bases and J gave up 6 bases; unmatched junction bases: 5. The germline CDR1 and CDR2 sequences are SGHNT and YYREEE (reference sequence). CDR3 in DNA: TGTGCCACCGGGACAGGGGATTCCGGGGAGCTGTTTTTT. This translates into CATGTGDSGELFF.

This chain joins TRBV12-3 or TRBV12-4 and TRBJ2-3; maybe TRBD2 (5 bases). The germline V and J ends were trimmed by 6 bases and 3 bases, with 7 bases remaining between them. This CDR3 spans 12 amino acids. CDR3 coding DNA: TGTGCCAGCAGGAGGGAGACAGATACGCAGTATTTT. Its protein product is CASRRETDTQYF.

The rearrangement uses TRBV5-6 and TRBJ1-2; a weak D match, TRBD1 (6 bases). The CDR3 covers 13 residues. With 1 base removed from V and 8 bases from J, the gap between germline ends came to 12 bases. Germline assignment: CDR1 SGHDT and CDR2 YYEEEE. CDR3 sequence: CASSLTGLEGYTF. In nucleotides, the CDR3 is TGTGCCAGCAGCTTGACAGGGCTAGAAGGCTACACCTTC.

The V call is TRBV5-4, the J call TRBJ2-1; 14 nucleotides line up with TRBD2. J was trimmed by 8 bases and V by 2 bases; bases with no gene match: 6. The CDR3 extends over 16 amino acids. Germline CDR1 reads SGHNT; CDR2 reads YYREEE (reference sequence). In DNA form, the CDR3 reads TGTGCCAGCAGCTTCGACGGGACTAGCGGGAGATATGAGCAGTTCTTC. Translated, it gives CASSFDGTSGRYEQFF. Full variable domain (remainder filled in from reference TRBV5-4 and TRBJ2-1): ETGVTQSPTHLIKTRGQQVTLRCSSQSGHNTVSWYQQALGQGPQFIFQYYREEENGRGNFPPRFSGLQFPNYSSELNVNALELDDSALYLCASSFDGTSGRYEQFFGPGTRLTVL.

This chain links TRBV5-6 with TRBJ2-2; 7 bases fit TRBD2. Germline lookup yields CDR1 SGHDT and CDR2 YYEEEE. The length of the CDR3 is 16 residues. V lost 2 bases, J lost 3 bases, and 7 bases stayed unmatched. CDR3 in amino acids: CASSFLTLADTGELFF. In DNA form, the CDR3 reads TGTGCCAGCAGCTTCCTTACTCTAGCGGACACCGGGGAGCTGTTTTTT.

This rearrangement joins TRBV12-3 or TRBV12-4 to TRBJ1-1; 7 positions match TRBD1. The CDR3 length is 13 residues. After removal of 5 bases from V and 6 bases from J, the junction contained 6 bases not matched to a gene. CDR3 in DNA: TGTGCCAGCAGTGCACGACAGGGCGCTGAAGCTTTCTTT. This codes for CASSARQGAEAFF.

V usage is TRBV19 and J usage is TRBJ2-7; D is perhaps TRBD2 (6 bases). Per germline, CDR1 LNHDA and CDR2 SQIVND (reference sequence). V was pared by 5 bases and J by 2 bases, with 13 bases between. The CDR3 spans 14 residues. CDR3 sequence reads: CASSPGTGTYEQYF. CDR3 coding DNA: TGTGCCAGTAGTCCCGGGACTGGAACCTACGAGCAGTACTTC.

This chain connects TRBV30 to TRBJ1-6; 11 nucleotides align to TRBD1. The CDR3 has 16 residues. Per the germline V gene, CDR1 is GTSNPN and CDR2 is SVGIG (reference sequence). V gave up 3 bases and J gave up 6 bases; unmatched junction bases: 7. CDR3 nucleotide sequence: TGTGCCTGGAGCGACGGGACAGGGGGTTCTAATTCACCCCTCCACTTT. It yields the protein CAWSDGTGGSNSPLHF.

The chain recombines TRBV4-1 with TRBJ2-1, with TRBD2 identical over 8 bases. The CDR3 totals 15 residues. The ends lost 4 bases at V and 7 bases at J; junction bases unmatched: 9. The germline CDR1 and CDR2 sequences are MGHRA and YSYEKL. CDR3 DNA: TGCGCCAGCAGCCGGTCCGGGACTAGAGAGAATGAGCAGTTCTTC. Translated: CASSRSGTRENEQFF.

The chain employs TRBV28 and TRBJ1-2; D remains unclear. Germline V lookup: CDR1 MDHEN, CDR2 SYDVKM. The CDR3 runs 16 residues. Trimming took 5 bases from V and 1 from J, leaving 17 bases between them. DNA for the CDR3: TGTGCCAGCAGTCGAGCCAACTATGGGAGTAACTATGGCTACACCTTC. Its translation: CASSRANYGSNYGYTF.

The chain joins TRBV9 to TRBJ2-3; TRBD2 might be the D (6 bases). Germline-derived CDR1 and CDR2 are SGDLS and YYNGEE. V lost 0 bases and J 4 bases, leaving 12 bases between the germline ends. This CDR3 has 15 residues. The CDR3 loop reads CASSVGLGGADTQYF. CDR3 nucleotide sequence: TGTGCCAGCAGCGTAGGACTGGGAGGCGCAGATACGCAGTATTTT.

The V call is TRBV27, the J call TRBJ1-2; a weak D match, TRBD1 (6 bases). With 4 bases removed from V and 1 base from J, the gap between germline ends came to 16 bases. This CDR3 contains 16 residues. In germline, CDR1 is MNHEY, CDR2 SMNVEV (reference sequence). The chain's CDR3 is CASSSRFRGDNYGYTF. The CDR3 nucleotides read TGTGCCAGCAGTTCGCGATTCAGGGGAGATAACTATGGCTACACCTTC.

This chain joins TRBV10-3 and TRBJ2-1; 7 bases agree with TRBD2. Germline CDR1 is ENHRY and CDR2 is SYGVKD. The CDR3 totals 15 residues. The V segment lost 0 bases and the J segment 6 bases; nucleotides outside the gene matches: 5. CDR3 amino acids: CAISESMASGNEQFF. The DNA of the CDR3 is TGTGCCATCAGTGAGTCGATGGCTAGCGGCAATGAGCAGTTCTTC.

The chain has TRBV29-1 and TRBJ2-5; TRBD2 aligns across 9 bases. The CDR3 covers 14 residues. J gave up 5 bases and V 4 bases, and 8 bases lay outside the gene matches. Per the germline V gene, CDR1 is SQVTM and CDR2 is ANQGSEA. The CDR3 reads CSVVGVAGVETQYF. The CDR3 DNA sequence: TGCAGCGTTGTCGGGGTAGCGGGAGTGGAGACCCAGTACTTC.

This sequence joins TRBV5-1 and TRBJ2-5, with 9 bases lining up with TRBD2. Germline CDR1 reads SGHRS; CDR2 reads YFSETQ. V shed 4 bases, J shed 4 bases, and the junction held 8 bases outside the gene matches. The CDR3 sequence is 15 residues long. CDR3 in amino acids: CASSPQSGGRETQYF. The CDR3 coding sequence is TGCGCCAGCAGCCCACAGAGCGGGGGGCGAGAGACCCAGTACTTC.

The V gene is TRBV3-1 (or the pseudogene TRBV3-2), the J gene TRBJ2-7, with 7 bases fitting TRBD1. The V and J ends lost 2 bases and 5 bases, in that order; junction bases with no gene match: 12. Germline V gene lookup returns CDR1 LGHDT and CDR2 YNNKEL (reference sequence). CDR3 length equals 16 residues. CDR3 loop: CASSQSLVYRGHEQYF. For the CDR3, the DNA is TGTGCCAGCAGCCAAAGTCTAGTCTACAGGGGTCACGAGCAGTACTTC.

The chain has TRBV6-1 and TRBJ2-3, with D uncertain. CDR1 is MNHNS, CDR2 SASEGT, per germline. This CDR3 has 12 residues. The V end was cut by 2 bases, the J end by 7 bases, with 7 bases between. CDR3 protein: CASSELSNTQYF. CDR3 bases: TGTGCCAGCAGTGAACTAAGTAATACGCAGTATTTT.

The chain links TRBV30 to TRBJ1-4, with D unclear. V was clipped by 0 bases and J by 7 bases, with 9 bases between them. This CDR3 is built from 13 residues. Germline V gene lookup returns CDR1 GTSNPN and CDR2 SVGIG (reference sequence). The CDR3 bases are TGTGCCTGGAGTGTGTATAGCGGTGAAAAACTGTTTTTT. Its protein is CAWSVYSGEKLFF.

The genes are TRBV11-2 and TRBJ1-1; 7 nucleotides match TRBD1. The trim removed 3 bases at V and 10 bases at J, leaving 8 bases unmatched. The germline V gene encodes CDR1 SGHAT and CDR2 FQNNGV. This CDR3 is built from 13 residues. The CDR3 DNA is TGTGCCAGCAGCTTTAATCAACAGGGGTCAGCTTTCTTT. Amino acid sequence: CASSFNQQGSAFF. Supplemented by reference TRBV11-2 and TRBJ1-1, the full variable domain reads EAGVAQSPRYKIIEKRQSVAFWCNPISGHATLYWYQQILGQGPKLLIQFQNNGVVDDSQLPKDRFSAERLKGVDSTLKIQPAKLEDSAVYLCASSFNQQGSAFFGQGTRLTVV.

This clone was observed a single time. CDR3 amino acids: CASLAGGRYNEQFF. The CDR3 DNA reads as TGTGCCAGCCTAGCGGGGGGTCGTTACAATGAGCAGTTCTTC. The rearrangement links TRBV6-5 to TRBJ2-1; 11 nucleotides align to TRBD2. Germline-derived CDR1 and CDR2 are MNHEY and SVGAGI. This CDR3 contains 14 residues. The V gene end was trimmed by 8 bases and the J gene end by 4 bases; junction bases not matched to a gene: 4.

The rearrangement joins TRBV9 to TRBJ1-2; 7 positions agree with TRBD1. This CDR3 has 14 residues. CDR1 SGDLS and CDR2 YYNGEE come from the germline V gene. With V trimmed by 0 bases and J by 7 bases, 6 bases remained unmatched. Here the CDR3 DNA reads TGTGCCAGCAGCGTAGAGGCAGGGGGTGGTGGCTACACCTTC. It codes for CASSVEAGGGGYTF.

The chain employs TRBV14 and TRBJ2-5; 9 bases fit TRBD2. Trimming removed 4 bases from V and 3 bases from J; junction bases left unmatched: 6. Germline assignment: CDR1 SGHDN and CDR2 FVKESK. The CDR3 loop spans 15 amino acids. The CDR3 region is CASSPLAGKEETQYF. The CDR3 DNA follows: TGTGCCAGCAGCCCTCTAGCGGGGAAAGAAGAGACCCAGTACTTC.

The J gene is TRBJ1-1, the V gene TRBV28; D ambiguous. Per the germline V gene, CDR1 is MDHEN and CDR2 is SYDVKM. The V end lost 6 bases, the J end lost 3 bases, and 11 bases lay between the germline ends. The CDR3 has 13 amino acids. The CDR3 DNA sequence: TGTGCCAGCAGCCTAAAACAGTACACTGAAGCTTTCTTT. Protein: CASSLKQYTEAFF.

The chain links TRBV2 to TRBJ1-2; TRBD1 might be the D (6 bases). In germline, CDR1 is SNHLY, CDR2 FYNNEI. The CDR3 spans 14 residues. V was trimmed by 2 bases and J by 7 bases, leaving 14 bases between them. The CDR3 sequence: CASSEMRGGGGYTF. The CDR3 nucleotides are TGTGCCAGCAGTGAAATGCGGGGGGGCGGTGGCTACACCTTC.

The V and J genes are TRBV19 and TRBJ2-7; D possibly corresponds to TRBD2 (5 bases). The V gene's germline CDR1 is LNHDA and CDR2 SQIVND (reference sequence). The CDR3 is made up of 15 amino acids. Trimming cost V 5 bases and J 2 bases, with 16 bases left between them. The CDR3 here is CASSSGWSPTYEQYF. The CDR3 region has the DNA TGTGCCAGTAGTTCGGGATGGAGCCCTACCTACGAGCAGTACTTC. The full variable domain, with the rest looked up from reference TRBV19 and TRBJ2-7, is DGGITQSPKYLFRKEGQNVTLSCEQNLNHDAMYWYRQDPGQGLRLIYYSQIVNDFQKGDIAEGYSVSREKKESFPLTVTSAQKNPTAFYLCASSSGWSPTYEQYFGPGTRLTVT.

The V and J genes are TRBV2 and TRBJ1-2; 7 nucleotides agree with TRBD1. V lost 2 bases to trimming and J lost 8 bases; unmatched junction nucleotides: 5. Per germline, CDR1 SNHLY and CDR2 FYNNEI. This CDR3 contains 13 residues. In DNA form, the CDR3 reads TGTGCCAGCAGTGAAAAGGGGGCCTGGGGCTACACCTTC. Translated, it gives CASSEKGAWGYTF.

This rearrangement joins TRBV27 to TRBJ1-2; 7 nucleotides agree with TRBD1. The CDR3 contains 14 residues. V dropped 9 bases and J dropped 6; count of bases not matched to a gene: 13. Germline loops: CDR1 MNHEY, CDR2 SMNVEV (reference sequence). This CDR3 reads CASSSWRGQDGYTF. The CDR3 bases are TGTGCCAGTTCCTCTTGGAGGGGGCAGGATGGCTACACCTTC.

The V gene is TRBV9, the J gene TRBJ1-2; D gene unclear. This CDR3 has 15 amino acids. Deletions cut 5 bases from V and 2 bases from J, with 16 bases between. Per the germline V gene, CDR1 is SGDLS and CDR2 is YYNGEE. The CDR3 coding sequence is TGTGCCAGCAGTCAGCCAACAGCTATAAACTATGGCTACACCTTC. This translates into CASSQPTAINYGYTF.